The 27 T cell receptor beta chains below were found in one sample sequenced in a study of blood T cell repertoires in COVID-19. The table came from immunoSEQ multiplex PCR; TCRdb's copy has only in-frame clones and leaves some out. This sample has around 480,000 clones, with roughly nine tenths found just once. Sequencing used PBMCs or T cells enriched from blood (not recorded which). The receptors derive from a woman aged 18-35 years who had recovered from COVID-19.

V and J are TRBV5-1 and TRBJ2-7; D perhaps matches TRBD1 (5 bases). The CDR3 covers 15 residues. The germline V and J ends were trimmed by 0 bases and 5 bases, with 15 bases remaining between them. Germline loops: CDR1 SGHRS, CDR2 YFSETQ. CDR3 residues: CASSLGLTEGDEQYF. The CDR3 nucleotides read TGCGCCAGCAGCTTGGGGCTGACGGAAGGGGACGAGCAGTACTTC. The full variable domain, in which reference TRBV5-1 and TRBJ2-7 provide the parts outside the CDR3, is KAGVTQTPRYLIKTRGQQVTLSCSPISGHRSVSWYQQTPGQGLQFLFEYFSETQRNKGNFPGRFSGRQFSNSRSEMNVSTLELGDSALYLCASSLGLTEGDEQYFGPGTRLTVT.

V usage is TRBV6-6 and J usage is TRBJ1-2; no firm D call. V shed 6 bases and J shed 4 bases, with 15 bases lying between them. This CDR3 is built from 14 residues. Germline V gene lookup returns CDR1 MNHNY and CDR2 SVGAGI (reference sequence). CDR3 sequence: CASSWISGLYGYTF. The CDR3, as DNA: TGTGCCAGCAGCTGGATATCTGGACTCTATGGCTACACCTTC.

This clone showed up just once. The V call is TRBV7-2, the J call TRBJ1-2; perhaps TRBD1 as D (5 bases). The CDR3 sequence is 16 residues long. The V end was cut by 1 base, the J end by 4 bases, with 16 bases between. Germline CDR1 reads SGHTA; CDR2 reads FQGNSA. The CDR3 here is CASSLGEGQGFYGYTF. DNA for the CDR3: TGTGCCAGCAGCTTAGGGGAAGGCCAGGGTTTCTATGGCTACACCTTC.

The CDR3 here is CASSWGDNEQFF. For the CDR3, the DNA is TGCGCCAGCAGCTGGGGGGACAATGAGCAGTTCTTC. The J gene is TRBJ2-1, the V gene TRBV5-1; weak D call: TRBD2 (6 bases). This CDR3 has 12 amino acids. V was clipped by 3 bases and J by 5 bases, with 6 bases between them. CDR1 SGHRS and CDR2 YFSETQ come from the germline V gene.

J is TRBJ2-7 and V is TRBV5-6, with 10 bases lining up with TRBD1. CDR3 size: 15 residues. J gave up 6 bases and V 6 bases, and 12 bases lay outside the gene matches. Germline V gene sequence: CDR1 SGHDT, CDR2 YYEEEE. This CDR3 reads CASTPRDRGSPEQYF. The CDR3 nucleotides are TGTGCCAGCACTCCCCGGGACAGGGGCTCGCCCGAGCAGTACTTC.

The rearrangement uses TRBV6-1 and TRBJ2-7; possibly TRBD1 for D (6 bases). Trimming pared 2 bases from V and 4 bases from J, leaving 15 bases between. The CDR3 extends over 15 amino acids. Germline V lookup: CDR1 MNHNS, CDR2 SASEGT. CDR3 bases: TGTGCCAGCAGTGAACTCGGGACACCACAGTACGAGCAGTACTTC. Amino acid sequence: CASSELGTPQYEQYF.

The CDR3 loop reads CASSQDRAETGGYTF. CDR3 nucleotides: TGTGCCAGCTCCCAGGACAGGGCCGAAACGGGAGGCTACACCTTC. The J gene is TRBJ1-2, the V gene TRBV18; 8 bases map to TRBD1. CDR3 length equals 15 residues. The trim removed 6 bases at V and 8 bases at J, leaving 14 bases unmatched. Germline V gives CDR1 KGHSH, CDR2 LQKENI.

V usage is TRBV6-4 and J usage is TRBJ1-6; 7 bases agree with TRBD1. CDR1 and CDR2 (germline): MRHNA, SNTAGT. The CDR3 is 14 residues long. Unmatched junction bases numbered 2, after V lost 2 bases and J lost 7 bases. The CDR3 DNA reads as TGTGCCAGCAGTGACCAGGGGGAGAATTCACCCCTCCACTTT. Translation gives CASSDQGENSPLHF.

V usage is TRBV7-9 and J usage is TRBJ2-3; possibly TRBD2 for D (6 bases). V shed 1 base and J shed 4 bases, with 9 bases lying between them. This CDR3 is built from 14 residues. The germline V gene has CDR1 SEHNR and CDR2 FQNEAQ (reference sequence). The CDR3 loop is CASSLGGTSDTQYF. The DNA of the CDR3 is TGTGCCAGCAGCTTAGGGGGGACTTCAGATACGCAGTATTTT. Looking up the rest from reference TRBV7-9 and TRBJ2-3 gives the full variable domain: DTGVSQNPRHKITKRGQNVTFRCDPISEHNRLYWYRQTLGQGPEFLTYFQNEAQLEKSRLLSDRFSAERPKGSFSTLEIQRTEQGDSAMYLCASSLGGTSDTQYFGPGTRLTVL.

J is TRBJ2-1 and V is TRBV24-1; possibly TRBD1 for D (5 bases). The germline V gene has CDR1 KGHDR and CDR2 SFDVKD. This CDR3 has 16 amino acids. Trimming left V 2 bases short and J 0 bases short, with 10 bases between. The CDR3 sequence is CATSDSQGSSYNEQFF. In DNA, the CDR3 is TGTGCCACCAGTGATTCTCAGGGAAGCTCCTACAATGAGCAGTTCTTC.

For the CDR3, the DNA is TGCAGTGCTAGTAAGAGGCTAAATTCACCCCTCCACTTT. Translating gives CSASKRLNSPLHF. The chain is built from TRBV20-1 and TRBJ1-6; D unclear. The CDR3 has 13 residues. CDR1 and CDR2 (germline): DFQATT, SNEGSKA (reference sequence). The V end was cut by 3 bases, the J end by 7 bases, with 10 bases between.

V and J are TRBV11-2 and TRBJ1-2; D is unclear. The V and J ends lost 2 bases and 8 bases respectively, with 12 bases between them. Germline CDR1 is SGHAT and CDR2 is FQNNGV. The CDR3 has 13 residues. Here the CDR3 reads CASSLHFRWGYTF. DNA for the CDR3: TGTGCCAGCAGCTTACACTTCCGGTGGGGCTACACCTTC. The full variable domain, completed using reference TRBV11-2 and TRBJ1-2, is EAGVAQSPRYKIIEKRQSVAFWCNPISGHATLYWYQQILGQGPKLLIQFQNNGVVDDSQLPKDRFSAERLKGVDSTLKIQPAKLEDSAVYLCASSLHFRWGYTFGSGTRLTVV.

CDR3 in amino acids: CSAGEREQYF. In DNA form, the CDR3 reads TGCAGCGCGGGGGAGAGAGAGCAGTACTTC. The J gene is TRBJ2-7, the V gene TRBV29-1, with a weak D call TRBD2 (6 bases). Trimming took off 7 bases at V and 7 bases at J, with 11 bases between the two ends. CDR1 SQVTM and CDR2 ANQGSEA come from the germline V gene. CDR3 size: 10 residues.

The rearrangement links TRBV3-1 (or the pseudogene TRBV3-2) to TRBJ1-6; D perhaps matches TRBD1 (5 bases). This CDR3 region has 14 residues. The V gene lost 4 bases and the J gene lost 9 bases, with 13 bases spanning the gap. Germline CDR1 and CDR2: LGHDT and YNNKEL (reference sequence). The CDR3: CASSLQVRGSPLHF. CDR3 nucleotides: TGTGCCAGCAGCCTACAGGTTAGGGGTTCACCCCTCCACTTT.

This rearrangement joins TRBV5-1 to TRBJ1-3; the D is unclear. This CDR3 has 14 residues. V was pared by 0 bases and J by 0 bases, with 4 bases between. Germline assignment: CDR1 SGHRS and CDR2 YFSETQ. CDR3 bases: TGCGCCAGCAGCTTGGACGGCTCTGGAAACACCATATATTTT. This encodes CASSLDGSGNTIYF.

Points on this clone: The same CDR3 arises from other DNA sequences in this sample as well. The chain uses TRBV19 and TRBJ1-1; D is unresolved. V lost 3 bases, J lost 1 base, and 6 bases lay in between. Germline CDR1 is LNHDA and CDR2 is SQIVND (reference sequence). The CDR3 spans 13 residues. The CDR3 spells CASSIRGNTEAFF. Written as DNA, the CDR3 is TGTGCCAGTAGTATTCGAGGGAACACTGAAGCTTTCTTT.

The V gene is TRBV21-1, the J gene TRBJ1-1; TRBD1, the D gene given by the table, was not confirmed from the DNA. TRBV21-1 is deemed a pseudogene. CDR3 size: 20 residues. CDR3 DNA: TGTGCCAGCAGCAAAGAGGGCCAGGAGGGGGCAAGGGACCTCCACACTGAAGCTTTCTTT. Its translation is CASSKEGQEGARDLHTEAFF.

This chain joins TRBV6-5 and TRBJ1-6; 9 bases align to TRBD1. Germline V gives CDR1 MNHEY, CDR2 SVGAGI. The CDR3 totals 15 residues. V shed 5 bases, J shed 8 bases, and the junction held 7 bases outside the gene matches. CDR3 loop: CASSPRDRVYSPLHF. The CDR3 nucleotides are TGTGCCAGCAGTCCCCGGGACAGGGTCTATTCACCCCTCCACTTT.

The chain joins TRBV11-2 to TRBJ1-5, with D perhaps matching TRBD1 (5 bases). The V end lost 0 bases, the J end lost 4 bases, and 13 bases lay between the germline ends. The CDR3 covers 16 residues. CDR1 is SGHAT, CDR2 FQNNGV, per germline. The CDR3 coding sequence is TGTGCCAGCAGCTTAGATAGGGCAGGGTCAAATCAGCCCCAGCATTTT. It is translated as CASSLDRAGSNQPQHF.

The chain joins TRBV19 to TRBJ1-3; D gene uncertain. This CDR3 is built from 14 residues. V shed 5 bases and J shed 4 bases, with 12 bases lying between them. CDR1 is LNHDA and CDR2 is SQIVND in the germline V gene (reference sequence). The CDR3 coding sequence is TGTGCCAGTAGTCCTGACACGGGAGGAAACACCATATATTTT. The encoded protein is CASSPDTGGNTIYF.

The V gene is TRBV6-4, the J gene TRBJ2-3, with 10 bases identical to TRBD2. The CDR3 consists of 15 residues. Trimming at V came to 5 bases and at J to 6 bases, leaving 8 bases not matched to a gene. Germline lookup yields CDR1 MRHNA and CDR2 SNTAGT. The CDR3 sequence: CASSPSAGGLDTQYF. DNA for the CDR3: TGTGCCAGCAGTCCATCAGCGGGGGGGCTGGATACGCAGTATTTT.

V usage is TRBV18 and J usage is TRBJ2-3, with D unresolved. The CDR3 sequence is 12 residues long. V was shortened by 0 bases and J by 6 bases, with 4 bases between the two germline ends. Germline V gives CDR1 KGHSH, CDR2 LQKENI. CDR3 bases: TGTGCCAGCTCACCACCCCTGGATACGCAGTATTTT. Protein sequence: CASSPPLDTQYF.

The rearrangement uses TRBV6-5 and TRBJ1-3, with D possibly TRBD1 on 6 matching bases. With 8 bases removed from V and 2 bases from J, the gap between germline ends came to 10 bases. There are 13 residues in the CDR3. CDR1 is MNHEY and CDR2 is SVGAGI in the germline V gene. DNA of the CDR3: TGTGCCAGCCGGGGGGCGGCTGGAAACACCATATATTTT. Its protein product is CASRGAAGNTIYF.

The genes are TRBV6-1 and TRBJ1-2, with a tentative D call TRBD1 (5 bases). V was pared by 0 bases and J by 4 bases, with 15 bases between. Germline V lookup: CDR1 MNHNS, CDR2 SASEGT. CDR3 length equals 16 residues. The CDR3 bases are TGTGCCAGCAGTGAAGCCGAAGCGGGGGTGGGCTATGGCTACACCTTC. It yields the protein CASSEAEAGVGYGYTF.

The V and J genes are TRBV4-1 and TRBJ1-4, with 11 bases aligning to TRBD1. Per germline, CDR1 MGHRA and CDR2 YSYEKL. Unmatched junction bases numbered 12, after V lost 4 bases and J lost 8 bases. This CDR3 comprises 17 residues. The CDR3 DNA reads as TGCGCCAGCAGCCTCCGGACAGGGGGCGAGGTTCAGGAAAAACTGTTTTTT. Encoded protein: CASSLRTGGEVQEKLFF.

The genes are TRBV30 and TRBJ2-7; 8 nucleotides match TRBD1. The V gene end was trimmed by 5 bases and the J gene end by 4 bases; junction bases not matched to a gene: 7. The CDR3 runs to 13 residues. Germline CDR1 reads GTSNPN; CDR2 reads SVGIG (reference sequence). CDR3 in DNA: TGTGCCTGGGCAGGGGGCTCTGGGTACGAGCAGTACTTC. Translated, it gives CAWAGGSGYEQYF.

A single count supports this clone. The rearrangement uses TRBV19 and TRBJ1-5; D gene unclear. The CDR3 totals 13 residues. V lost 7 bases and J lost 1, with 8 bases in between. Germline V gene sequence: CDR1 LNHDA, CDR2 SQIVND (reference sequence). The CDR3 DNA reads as TGTGCCAGTATGGGGAGAAGCAATCAGCCCCAGCATTTT. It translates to CASMGRSNQPQHF.